This is a list of T cell receptor beta chains from one sample in a study of healthy donors' naive CD4 and CD8 T cells. In TCRdb, the reads were re-called with MiXCR into one record per CDR3 protein. The sample includes about 180,000 distinct CDR3 sequences, around three quarters seen only once; the top ten take 2% to 2.5%. The sample consisted of naive CD4+ and CD8+ T cells sorted from blood, pooled from several donors. The source of these receptors is a pool of human donors in good health; the sample pools cells from several healthy donors. Each CDR3 is given with its conserved first and last residue. The D gene is left open where the match is weak. Not every row has a clone size; where given, it reads once, few, many or a size class.

TRBD1 | . | TRBJ1-1 | TRBV27 | CASSQYRGGTEAFF | TGTGCCAGCAGTCAATACAGGGGCGGCACCGAAGCTTTCTTT
. | . | TRBJ2-1 | TRBV20-1 | CSARAGTPDSNNEQFF | TGCAGTGCTAGAGCGGGGACTCCCGATAGCAACAATGAGCAGTTCTTC
. | . | TRBJ2-2 | TRBV18 | CASSPRTREAPGTGELFF | TGTGCCAGCTCACCACGAACTCGGGAAGCGCCCGGCACCGGGGAGCTGTTTTTT
. | . | TRBJ2-7 | TRBV19 | CASSIEPYYEQYF | TGTGCCAGTAGTATAGAGCCCTACTACGAGCAGTACTTC
TRBD1 | . | TRBJ2-6 | TRBV29-1 | CTLQDRDRGPEVSGANVLTF | TGCACCCTCCAGGACCGGGACAGGGGGCCTGAGGTCTCTGGGGCCAACGTCCTGACTTTC
TRBD2 | . | TRBJ2-2 | TRBV20-1 | CSARGISGSANTGELFF | TGCAGTGCTAGGGGCATTAGCGGGAGTGCGAACACCGGGGAGCTGTTTTTT
. | . | TRBJ2-7 | TRBV29-1 | CSVEGGHSGYEQYF | TGCAGCGTTGAGGGGGGCCATAGCGGCTACGAGCAGTACTTC
. | few | TRBJ2-7 | TRBV18 | CASSPGAQPPQYF | TGTGCCAGCTCACCAGGGGCACAGCCGCCTCAGTACTTC
. | . | TRBJ2-1 | TRBV15 | CATSRDWGLGEDNEQFF | TGTGCCACCAGCAGAGATTGGGGGCTGGGGGAGGACAATGAGCAGTTCTTC
TRBD2 | . | TRBJ2-5 | TRBV29-1 | CSVEGLAGGFQETQYF | TGCAGCGTTGAAGGGCTAGCGGGAGGGTTCCAAGAGACCCAGTACTTC
TRBD1 | . | TRBJ2-1 | TRBV24-1 | CATSEKTGDNEQFF | TGTGCCACCAGTGAGAAGACAGGGGACAATGAGCAGTTCTTC
. | . | TRBJ1-1 | TRBV20-1 | CSAARRITPGNTEAFF | TGCAGTGCGGCCCGCCGAATCACTCCGGGGAACACTGAAGCTTTCTTT
. | few | TRBJ1-1 | TRBV6-6 | CASSRGQEAFF | TGTGCCAGCAGCCGCGGACAGGAAGCTTTCTTT
. | few | TRBJ1-5 | TRBV19 | CASSIFWQGNQPQHF | TGTGCCAGTAGTATCTTTTGGCAGGGGAATCAGCCCCAGCATTTT
. | . | TRBJ2-1 | TRBV6-5 | CASSSDRIHGNEQFF | TGTGCCAGCAGTTCCGACAGAATCCATGGCAATGAGCAGTTCTTC
. | . | TRBJ2-5 | TRBV7-8 | CASSLPPLGTQETQYF | TGTGCCAGCAGTTTACCCCCCCTAGGAACTCAAGAGACCCAGTACTTC
. | few | TRBJ2-5 | TRBV29-1 | CSVEGHQETQYF | TGCAGCGTTGAAGGACACCAAGAGACCCAGTACTTC
TRBD1 | few | TRBJ1-6 | TRBV27 | CASSRDRGGNSPLHF | TGTGCCAGCAGCCGGGACAGGGGAGGTAATTCACCCCTCCACTTT
. | few | TRBJ1-1 | TRBV30 | CAWGNTEAFF | TGTGCCTGGGGTAACACTGAAGCTTTCTTT
. | few | TRBJ2-5 | TRBV12-3/TRBV12-4 | CASREGGLAQETQYF | TGTGCCAGCAGGGAAGGGGGGCTAGCACAAGAGACCCAGTACTTC
. | . | TRBJ2-3 | TRBV6-5 | CASSSEDTTDTQYF | TGTGCCAGCAGTTCAGAGGATACCACAGATACGCAGTATTTT
. | . | TRBJ2-7 | TRBV6-6 | CASSYAPRSYEQYF | TGTGCCAGCAGTTACGCCCCAAGATCCTACGAGCAGTACTTC
TRBD2 | . | TRBJ2-1 | TRBV27 | CASSFGTRPYNEQFF | TGTGCCAGCAGTTTTGGGACTAGGCCCTACAATGAGCAGTTCTTC
. | . | TRBJ1-2 | TRBV5-1 | CASSSGTPLGYTF | TGCGCCAGCAGCTCCGGGACACCCTTGGGCTACACCTTC
TRBD2 | . | TRBJ2-1 | TRBV30 | CAWSTGGQYNEQFF | TGTGCCTGGAGTACGGGAGGACAATACAATGAGCAGTTCTTC
. | . | TRBJ2-5 | TRBV7-8 | CASSSPQYF | TGTGCCAGCAGCTCCCCACAGTACTTC
. | . | TRBJ1-2 | TRBV12-3/TRBV12-4 | CASSLAANYGYTF | TGTGCCAGCAGTTTGGCAGCTAACTATGGCTACACCTTC
TRBD2 | . | TRBJ2-1 | TRBV6-6 | CASSLLRTSGDEQFF | TGTGCCAGCAGTTTATTACGGACTAGCGGGGATGAGCAGTTCTTC
. | . | TRBJ2-7 | TRBV6-5 | CASSTGRWEQYF | TGTGCCAGCAGTACAGGGCGGTGGGAGCAGTACTTC
TRBD2 | once | TRBJ2-7 | TRBV27 | CASSFGTSAEQYF | TGTGCCAGCAGTTTCGGGACTAGCGCCGAGCAGTACTTC
. | . | TRBJ1-2 | TRBV11-1 | CASSLNQGVNYGYTF | TGTGCCAGCAGCTTGAACCAGGGAGTCAACTATGGCTACACCTTC
TRBD2 | few | TRBJ2-1 | TRBV29-1 | CSVSSQSGSSYNEQFF | TGCAGCGTCTCCTCTCAGAGCGGGAGCTCCTACAATGAGCAGTTCTTC
. | . | TRBJ2-5 | TRBV15 | CATSPRQEDIQETQYF | TGTGCCACCAGCCCCCGTCAGGAGGACATTCAAGAGACCCAGTACTTC
TRBD1 | . | TRBJ2-1 | TRBV19 | CASSRDRAGGGEQFF | TGTGCCAGTAGTCGGGACCGAGCAGGGGGCGGTGAGCAGTTCTTC
. | . | TRBJ1-1 | TRBV21-1 | CANSKQSQGAPRKGEAFF | TGTGCCAACAGCAAACAGTCACAGGGGGCCCCCCGGAAGGGTGAAGCTTTCTTT
. | . | TRBJ2-1 | TRBV6-5 | CASSYPGYHNEQFF | TGTGCCAGCAGTTACCCCGGGTACCACAATGAGCAGTTCTTC
. | . | TRBJ1-1 | TRBV29-1 | CSVDQGRYVEAFF | TGCAGCGTTGATCAGGGGAGGTATGTTGAAGCTTTCTTT
. | few | TRBJ1-2 | TRBV29-1 | CSVQRLIGRSNYGYTF | TGCAGCGTCCAACGCTTGATAGGGCGGAGTAACTATGGCTACACCTTC
. | once | TRBJ2-7 | TRBV5-1 | CASSGQGSNEQYF | TGCGCCAGCAGCGGACAAGGGTCCAACGAGCAGTACTTC
TRBD2 | . | TRBJ2-1 | TRBV19 | CATRLAGEVYEQFF | TGTGCCACCAGGCTAGCGGGAGAGGTTTATGAGCAGTTCTTC
. | once | TRBJ2-6 | TRBV6-1 | CASAAGSGANVLTF | TGTGCCAGCGCAGCCGGCTCTGGGGCCAACGTCCTGACTTTC
TRBD1 | once | TRBJ2-7 | TRBV19 | CASGQGDEQYF | TGTGCCAGTGGACAGGGGGACGAGCAGTACTTC
TRBD2 | . | TRBJ2-5 | TRBV11-1 | CASSFGGSVGTQYF | TGTGCCAGCAGCTTCGGCGGGAGCGTGGGGACCCAGTACTTC
TRBD1 | few | TRBJ2-5 | TRBV5-4 | CASSRLGTGALGETQYF | TGTGCCAGCAGCCGCCTGGGAACAGGGGCCTTGGGGGAGACCCAGTACTTC
. | . | TRBJ2-1 | TRBV7-2 | CASSLVSLADQQFF | TGTGCCAGCAGCTTAGTGTCACTAGCCGATCAGCAGTTCTTC
. | . | TRBJ2-3 | TRBV19 | CASKPGPTDTQYF | TGTGCCAGTAAACCCGGGCCCACAGATACGCAGTATTTT
TRBD1 | few | TRBJ1-5 | TRBV29-1 | CSVATGDSNQPQHF | TGCAGCGTCGCGACAGGGGATAGCAATCAGCCCCAGCATTTT
. | . | TRBJ2-3 | TRBV12-5 | CASGLRDTQYF | TGTGCTAGTGGTTTGAGAGATACGCAGTATTTT
TRBD1 | few | TRBJ2-1 | TRBV19 | CTSSRTGVSYNEQFF | TGTACCAGTAGTCGGACAGGGGTCTCCTACAATGAGCAGTTCTTC